Below are 26 T cell receptor beta chains sequenced from a single sample in a study of blood T cells in healthy people across ages (dated by TCRdb to between 2014 and 2016). The receptor library was made with 5' RACE. TCRdb names Illumina HiSeq 2500 as the instrument used. A second about 7 to 12 cycle PCR used a sample-barcoded 5' primer and a J-beta primer mix. The raw public data were reprocessed by TCRdb itself: fastp quality trimming at Q25, MiXCR clonotype calling, in-frame beta chains only. Rows with one shared CDR3 protein collapse into an entry with the most common genes and DNA. Within this sample are more than 1,000,000 distinct CDR3 sequences, with around 27% of them counted one time only. The ten biggest clones cover about 0.69% of the sample. These data were likewise used in another study, on T cells of mothers and their children.

The sample comprised blood. Receptors originate from a girl aged 2-10 years in good health.

The V gene is TRBV5-1, the J gene TRBJ2-5; no reliable D call. The J call is in doubt because the DNA end fits TRBJ2-7 better. This CDR3 has 15 amino acids. Germline V CDR1 and CDR2: SGHRS, YFSETQ. For the CDR3, the DNA is TGCGCCAGCAGCTCGAGGACCGCGACCTCCTACGAGCAGTACTTC. This sequence encodes CASSSRTATSYEQYF.

V and J are TRBV2 and TRBJ2-1; D could derive from TRBD1 or TRBD2 (5 bases each). Per the germline V gene, CDR1 is SNHLY and CDR2 is FYNNEI. The CDR3 has 16 residues. The V end was cut by 6 bases, the J end by 0 bases, with 15 bases between. Here the CDR3 DNA reads TGTGCCAGCAGCGAGGGACCGACGAGCTCCTACAATGAGCAGTTCTTC. Its translation is CASSEGPTSSYNEQFF.

This rearrangement joins TRBV21-1 to TRBJ2-3; the table calls TRBD2, which could not be checked here. TRBV21-1 is noted as a pseudogene. The CDR3 spans 17 residues. CDR3 sequence: CASSKAVAGGVSDTQYF. CDR3 DNA sequence: TGTGCCAGCAGCAAAGCGGTAGCGGGAGGGGTTTCAGATACGCAGTATTTT.

This clonotype was detected a few times. The chain combines TRBV18 with TRBJ1-1; TRBD1 is a possible D gene (6 bases). Germline values: CDR1 KGHSH, CDR2 LQKENI. The V end was cut by 3 bases, the J end by 3 bases, with 14 bases between. The length of the CDR3 is 15 residues. The CDR3 nucleotides are TGTGCCAGCTCACCCCTCCCAGGGGACGACACTGAAGCTTTCTTT. Amino acids: CASSPLPGDDTEAFF.

This clonotype was seen a few times. The chain uses TRBV2 and TRBJ1-1; possible D gene TRBD1, 6 bases. The V gene lost 10 bases and the J gene lost 0 bases, with 21 bases spanning the gap. This CDR3 comprises 16 residues. CDR1 SNHLY and CDR2 FYNNEI come from the germline V gene. DNA for the CDR3: TGTGCCATCACGCCAACCCTTACAGGGCTGAACACTGAAGCTTTCTTT. This codes for CAITPTLTGLNTEAFF.

To note about this clonotype: The germline gene is not matched at one end of the junction; a read error may be the cause. The chain links TRBV7-2 to TRBJ2-3, with 9 bases that match TRBD2. Germline V gene sequence: CDR1 SGHTA, CDR2 FQGNSA. CDR3 length: 13 residues. The CDR3 protein is CASSPPGREGLHF. DNA of the CDR3: TGTGCCAGCAGCCCTCCTGGGCGGGAGGGCCTGCATTTT. Full variable domain (rest looked up from reference TRBV7-2 and TRBJ2-3): GAGVSQSPSNKVTEKGKDVELRCDPISGHTALYWYRQSLGQGLEFLIYFQGNSAPDKSGLPSDRFSAERTGGSVSTLTIQRTQQEDSAVYLCASSPPGREGLHFGPGTRLTVL.

This chain connects TRBV20-1 to TRBJ2-2; 11 bases align to TRBD2. J was trimmed by 6 bases and V by 3 bases; bases with no gene match: 9. The CDR3 runs 16 residues. Germline assignment: CDR1 DFQATT and CDR2 SNEGSKA (reference sequence). The CDR3 DNA sequence: TGCAGTGCTAGGGGATCCGGGACTAGCGGCCCCGGGGAGCTGTTTTTT. Its protein is CSARGSGTSGPGELFF.

J is TRBJ2-7 and V is TRBV29-1; D ambiguous. This CDR3 region has 16 residues. The germline V gene encodes CDR1 SQVTM and CDR2 ANQGSEA. Trimming cost V 2 bases and J 3 bases, with 20 bases left between them. This chain's CDR3 is CSVERPLGSPLYEQYF. CDR3 bases: TGCAGCGTTGAACGCCCTTTGGGGTCCCCTCTCTACGAGCAGTACTTC.

This clonotype was counted a few times. The rearrangement uses TRBV15 and TRBJ2-5; 11 nucleotides line up with TRBD2. Germline values: CDR1 LNHNV, CDR2 YYDKDF (reference sequence). V shed 5 bases and J 1 base; nucleotides not matched to a gene: 0. CDR3 length: 14 amino acids. CDR3 sequence (DNA): TGTGCCACCAGCCTAGCGGGGGGCCAAGAGACCCAGTACTTC. Its translation: CATSLAGGQETQYF.

The rearrangement links TRBV7-2 to TRBJ2-4; no reliable D call. CDR1 is SGHTA, CDR2 FQGNSA, per germline. This CDR3 region has 16 residues. With 1 base removed from V and 4 bases from J, the gap between germline ends came to 14 bases. The chain's CDR3 is CASSLGLGIAKNIQYF. The CDR3, as DNA: TGTGCCAGCAGCTTAGGATTAGGTATTGCAAAAAACATTCAGTACTTC.

This clonotype came up a few times. The chain combines TRBV4-1 with TRBJ2-1; 10 nucleotides align to TRBD2. This CDR3 has 15 residues. J was trimmed by 3 bases and V by 2 bases; bases with no gene match: 1. CDR1 MGHRA and CDR2 YSYEKL come from the germline V gene. The CDR3 spells CASSQLAGVYNEQFF. Here the CDR3 DNA reads TGCGCCAGCAGCCAACTAGCGGGAGTCTACAATGAGCAGTTCTTC.

This chain links TRBV20-1 with TRBJ1-4; possible D gene TRBD1, 6 bases. From germline, CDR1 is DFQATT and CDR2 SNEGSKA (reference sequence). This CDR3 comprises 13 residues. The chain's CDR3 is CSAPGQRNEKLFF. The DNA for the CDR3 is TGCAGCGCCCCCGGACAGCGTAATGAAAAACTGTTTTTT.

The chain carries TRBV12-3 or TRBV12-4 and TRBJ2-2; D is unclear. The germline V and J ends were trimmed by 5 bases and 6 bases, with 19 bases remaining between them. The CDR3 runs 16 residues. CDR3: CASSPRPTGLAGELFF. DNA of the CDR3: TGTGCCAGCAGTCCAAGACCGACTGGGCTGGCCGGGGAGCTGTTTTTT.

The chain is built from TRBV28 and TRBJ2-5; D is perhaps TRBD2 (6 bases). The last part of the DNA fits TRBJ2-7 better; the J call may be wrong. Germline-derived CDR1 and CDR2 are MDHEN and SYDVKM. This CDR3 spans 15 amino acids. The CDR3 reads CASRGAGAGSYEQYF. The CDR3, as DNA: TGTGCCAGCCGGGGTGCCGGGGCGGGATCCTACGAGCAGTACTTC.

This clonotype was seen a handful of times. The chain is built from TRBV27 and TRBJ2-7; perhaps TRBD1 as D (6 bases). CDR3 length equals 14 residues. Trimming took off 6 bases at V and 4 bases at J, with 16 bases between the two ends. Germline values: CDR1 MNHEY, CDR2 SMNVEV (reference sequence). CDR3 in amino acids: CASRPRQVRYEQYF. The CDR3 DNA follows: TGTGCCAGCAGACCCAGACAGGTTAGGTACGAGCAGTACTTC.

This clonotype was found a few times. J is TRBJ2-1 and V is TRBV12-3 or TRBV12-4, with D possibly TRBD1 on 6 matching bases. Trimming removed 2 bases from V and 15 bases from J, with 17 bases in between. This CDR3 is built from 13 residues. CDR3 in DNA: TGTGCCAGCAGTTTATTTGTCCAGGGGATATGGTTCTTC. It translates to CASSLFVQGIWFF.

This sequence joins TRBV5-1 and TRBJ2-5, with no clear D. Germline loops: CDR1 SGHRS, CDR2 YFSETQ. The ends were cut back, 0 bases at V and 2 bases at J, with 14 bases in the middle. The CDR3 extends over 16 amino acids. For the CDR3, the DNA is TGCGCCAGCAGCTTGGGGGTCTCTACCGGGCAAGAGACCCAGTACTTC. Its translation: CASSLGVSTGQETQYF.

This clonotype has just a few counts. J is TRBJ2-3 and V is TRBV28, with a weak D call TRBD1 (6 bases). There are 15 residues in the CDR3. Germline CDR1 reads MDHEN; CDR2 reads SYDVKM. Trimming stripped 5 bases from V and 0 bases from J, with 12 bases between. In DNA, the CDR3 is TGTGCCAGCAGTCCCTGGGACACTAGCACAGATACGCAGTATTTT. It is translated as CASSPWDTSTDTQYF.

This clonotype was observed a few times. This sequence joins TRBV12-3 or TRBV12-4 and TRBJ1-2; the match to TRBD1 covers 8 bases. V was pared by 7 bases and J by 4 bases, with 5 bases of the junction left unmatched. The CDR3 contains 13 residues. The DNA for the CDR3 is TGTGCCAGCAACAGGGGGGCTTTCTATGGCTACACCTTC. It yields the protein CASNRGAFYGYTF.

The rearrangement links TRBV28 to TRBJ2-7; 7 bases align to TRBD1. Trimming took 3 bases from V and 7 from J; bases not matched to a gene: 6. CDR1 MDHEN and CDR2 SYDVKM come from the germline V gene. This CDR3 comprises 13 residues. CDR3 sequence: CASSLTGTDEQYF. CDR3 sequence (DNA): TGTGCCAGCAGTTTGACAGGGACGGATGAGCAGTACTTC.

This clonotype was observed a few times. The CDR3 spells CATSDRRPENQPQHF. In DNA form, the CDR3 reads TGTGCCACCAGTGATCGGAGACCGGAGAATCAGCCCCAGCATTTT. V gene TRBV24-1 combines with J gene TRBJ1-5; D gene ambiguous. This CDR3 has 15 residues. Germline CDR1 reads KGHDR; CDR2 reads SFDVKD. The ends were cut back, 3 bases at V and 4 bases at J, with 12 bases in the middle.

The chain couples TRBV4-1 to TRBJ2-3; D may be TRBD1 (5 bases). This CDR3 comprises 16 residues. From germline, CDR1 is MGHRA and CDR2 YSYEKL. The germline V and J ends were trimmed by 5 bases and 0 bases, with 15 bases remaining between them. This chain's CDR3 is CASSILIGDSTDTQYF. The CDR3 DNA reads as TGCGCCAGCAGCATTTTGATAGGGGATAGCACAGATACGCAGTATTTT.

The chain recombines TRBV6-1 with TRBJ2-3, with TRBD2 identical over 7 bases. V dropped 6 bases and J dropped 3; count of bases not matched to a gene: 12. Germline CDR1 and CDR2: MNHNS and SASEGT. The CDR3 covers 16 residues. The CDR3 protein is CASSLVGAGETDTQYF. The CDR3 DNA reads TGTGCCAGCAGCCTTGTAGGGGCGGGAGAAACAGATACGCAGTATTTT.

The genes are TRBV28 and TRBJ1-4; tentatively, D is TRBD1 (5 bases). Germline values: CDR1 MDHEN, CDR2 SYDVKM. The CDR3 sequence is 14 residues long. Trimming stripped 6 bases from V and 5 bases from J, with 13 bases between. The CDR3 is CASSWDRPNEKLFF. In DNA form, the CDR3 reads TGTGCCAGCAGCTGGGACCGCCCAAATGAAAAACTGTTTTTT.

This sequence joins TRBV7-2 and TRBJ1-5, with D possibly TRBD1 on 5 matching bases. The V end lost 2 bases, the J end lost 0 bases, and 8 bases lay between the germline ends. The V gene's germline CDR1 is SGHTA and CDR2 FQGNSA. This CDR3 is 15 amino acids long. As DNA, the CDR3 is TGTGCCAGCAGCTTAATGGGGGATAGCAATCAGCCCCAGCATTTT. Protein product: CASSLMGDSNQPQHF.

The J gene is TRBJ2-1, the V gene TRBV3-1; D possibly matches TRBD1 or TRBD2 (6 bases each). Germline values: CDR1 LGHDT, CDR2 YNNKEL (reference sequence). The CDR3 is 17 residues long. V lost 4 bases and J lost 2, with 18 bases in between. CDR3 DNA: TGTGCCAGCAGCCCAATTAGCGGATGGGGGCCCTACAATGAGCAGTTCTTC. This codes for CASSPISGWGPYNEQFF.